Listed here are 18 T cell receptor beta chains from one sample, sequenced in a study of cytomegalovirus exposure and HLA in healthy donors. The primer mix had 60 Vbeta and 13 Jbeta primers. Sequencing was performed with immunoSEQ multiplex PCR; in TCRdb, only in-frame clones are kept and a portion is missing. The sample contains 100,000 to 150,000 clones, over 75% of which appear only once. Sequencing was performed on PBMCs. Source of these receptors: a man in his thirties or forties in good health and CMV-seronegative.

The rearrangement joins TRBV28 to TRBJ2-7; 8 bases align to TRBD2. V trimming: 7 bases; J trimming: 6 bases; junction bases outside the gene matches: 11. This CDR3 contains 14 residues. Germline loops: CDR1 MDHEN, CDR2 SYDVKM. The CDR3 sequence is CASTLSGGRFEQYF. The CDR3 DNA reads TGTGCCAGCACCCTCTCGGGGGGGAGGTTCGAGCAGTACTTC.

The CDR3 sequence: CAWSVRVGENTEAFF. The CDR3 DNA reads as TGTGCCTGGAGTGTACGTGTGGGAGAGAACACTGAAGCTTTCTTT. V usage is TRBV30 and J usage is TRBJ1-1; D call uncertain. The ends were cut back, 0 bases at V and 1 base at J, with 12 bases in the middle. The CDR3 is 15 residues long. Per germline, CDR1 GTSNPN and CDR2 SVGIG (reference sequence). The full variable domain, its missing parts supplied by reference TRBV30 and TRBJ1-1, is SQTIHQWPATLVQPVGSPLSLECTVEGTSNPNLYWYRQAAGRGLQLLFYSVGIGQISSEVPQNLSASRPQDRQFILSSKKLLLSDSGFYLCAWSVRVGENTEAFFGQGTRLTVV.

V is TRBV7-2 and J is TRBJ1-3; D not resolved. V was cut by 3 bases and J by 1 base, with 7 bases left in between. The V gene's germline CDR1 is SGHTA and CDR2 FQGNSA. The CDR3 covers 14 residues. Written as DNA, the CDR3 is TGTGCCAGCAGCTTCGCGGCATCTGGAAACACCATATATTTT. Translation gives CASSFAASGNTIYF.

V and J are TRBV6-1 and TRBJ2-5; 9 nucleotides agree with TRBD1. CDR1 is MNHNS, CDR2 SASEGT, per germline. The V segment lost 6 bases and the J segment 4 bases; nucleotides outside the gene matches: 9. The CDR3 covers 15 residues. The CDR3 here is CASSRTSTGGETQYF. The DNA of the CDR3 is TGTGCCAGCAGCAGAACTTCGACAGGGGGAGAGACCCAGTACTTC.

V gene TRBV5-4 combines with J gene TRBJ2-5, with 10 bases matching TRBD2. There are 14 residues in the CDR3. Germline V gives CDR1 SGHNT, CDR2 YYREEE (reference sequence). The ends lost 1 base at V and 4 bases at J; junction bases unmatched: 1. DNA for the CDR3: TGTGCCAGCAGCTTGAAGCGGGGGGGAGAGACCCAGTACTTC. Amino acid sequence: CASSLKRGGETQYF.

This clone was detected only a few times. V gene TRBV7-6 combines with J gene TRBJ2-7; D is perhaps TRBD2 (5 bases). This CDR3 is 16 amino acids long. V lost 0 bases and J 2 bases, leaving 14 bases between the germline ends. Germline CDR1 SGHVS, CDR2 FNYEAQ. CDR3 region: CASSLAAEVPTYEQYF. In nucleotides, the CDR3 is TGTGCCAGCAGCTTAGCCGCGGAGGTGCCCACCTACGAGCAGTACTTC.

For this clone: The junction does not match germline at one end; this may be a read error. This chain connects TRBV7-8 to TRBJ1-4; perhaps TRBD1 as D (6 bases). Germline loops: CDR1 SGHVS, CDR2 FQNEAQ. CDR3 length: 17 residues. The CDR3 sequence: CASTLLDRPATNEKLFF. The CDR3, as DNA: TGTGCCAGCACCTTACTCGACAGGCCTGCAACTAATGAAAAACTGTTTTTT.

V usage is TRBV30 and J usage is TRBJ2-3; 12 bases agree with TRBD2. CDR1 is GTSNPN, CDR2 SVGIG, per germline (reference sequence). The CDR3 contains 16 residues. Trimming at V came to 2 bases and at J to 7 bases, leaving 10 bases not matched to a gene. CDR3 DNA sequence: TGTGCCTGGAGTCAACTAGCGGGAGGTGTAGCTCATACGCAGTATTTT. It codes for CAWSQLAGGVAHTQYF.

The chain recombines TRBV6-5 with TRBJ2-3; possibly TRBD2 for D (5 bases). The germline V and J ends were trimmed by 8 bases and 6 bases, with 15 bases remaining between them. Germline loops: CDR1 MNHEY, CDR2 SVGAGI. This CDR3 contains 13 residues. The CDR3 DNA sequence: TGTGCCAGCCTTAACGAGAGGGCGGATACGCAGTATTTT. Its translation: CASLNERADTQYF.

The chain has TRBV6-5 and TRBJ2-7, with D possibly being TRBD1 (6 bases). The CDR3 length is 14 residues. V gave up 0 bases and J gave up 4 bases, with 10 bases separating them. Germline CDR1 reads MNHEY; CDR2 reads SVGAGI. Here the CDR3 reads CASSYSRGIYEQYF. In DNA form, the CDR3 reads TGTGCCAGCAGTTACTCGAGGGGGATATACGAGCAGTACTTC.

This chain joins TRBV5-1 and TRBJ1-2; D perhaps matches TRBD1 (5 bases). The length of the CDR3 is 13 residues. Germline assignment: CDR1 SGHRS and CDR2 YFSETQ. Trimming removed 4 bases from V and 0 bases from J, with 7 bases in between. For the CDR3, the DNA is TGCGCCAGCAGCACCAGGGCTAACTATGGCTACACCTTC. This codes for CASSTRANYGYTF.

In DNA form, the CDR3 reads TGTGCCAGCAGCATGGACAAGAACACTGAAGCTTTCTTT. Its protein is CASSMDKNTEAFF. The rearrangement links TRBV11-1 to TRBJ1-1; D perhaps matches TRBD1 (5 bases). Per germline, CDR1 SGHAT and CDR2 FQDESV (reference sequence). V was clipped by 5 bases and J by 1 base, with 8 bases between them. The CDR3 covers 13 residues.

The chain combines TRBV10-2 with TRBJ2-2; TRBD2 matches at 13 bases. V was clipped by 5 bases and J by 6 bases; unmatched bases: 6. Germline V gene lookup returns CDR1 WSHSY and CDR2 SAAADI. The CDR3 has 16 residues. The CDR3 sequence is CASSWTSGGVAGELFF. The CDR3, as DNA: TGCGCCAGCAGTTGGACTAGCGGGGGTGTTGCCGGGGAGCTGTTTTTT.

This chain links TRBV28 with TRBJ2-7, with 7 bases lining up with TRBD1. J lost 6 bases, V lost 10 bases, and 9 bases had no gene match. The CDR3 is 12 residues long. The germline V gene has CDR1 MDHEN and CDR2 SYDVKM. The CDR3 sequence is CANSRTGTEQYF. CDR3 nucleotides: TGTGCCAACTCTAGGACAGGTACCGAGCAGTACTTC.

The chain employs TRBV2 and TRBJ1-6, with TRBD1 identical over 8 bases. The CDR3 loop spans 17 amino acids. The ends lost 0 bases at V and 6 bases at J; junction bases unmatched: 7. Germline V gene lookup returns CDR1 SNHLY and CDR2 FYNNEI. The CDR3 nucleotides read TGTGCCAGCAGTGAAGCGGGACAGGCCAACTCTAATTCACCCCTCCACTTT. Translation: CASSEAGQANSNSPLHF.

This clone has more than one count but fewer than ten. V is TRBV10-1 and J is TRBJ2-5; 7 nucleotides align to TRBD2. Germline CDR1 is WNHNN and CDR2 is SYGVQD (reference sequence). This CDR3 contains 15 residues. The trim removed 4 bases at V and 4 bases at J, leaving 9 bases unmatched. The CDR3 sequence: CASSATLAAGETQYF. In nucleotides, the CDR3 is TGCGCCAGCAGTGCGACGCTAGCGGCAGGAGAGACCCAGTACTTC.

This clone was found a few times. The chain is built from TRBV5-6 and TRBJ1-2; D is ambiguous. The CDR3 covers 11 residues. Germline CDR1 is SGHDT and CDR2 is YYEEEE. V shed 4 bases and J shed 7 bases, with 8 bases lying between them. The CDR3 nucleotides read TGTGCCAGCAGCCGGTTTTTTGGCTACACCTTC. Amino acid sequence: CASSRFFGYTF.

J is TRBJ2-6 and V is TRBV10-3, with TRBD1 matching over 8 bases. The CDR3 length is 15 residues. Unmatched junction bases numbered 2, after V lost 5 bases and J lost 2 bases. Germline V gives CDR1 ENHRY, CDR2 SYGVKD. The CDR3 sequence is CAISSQGAGANVLTF. In nucleotides, the CDR3 is TGTGCCATCAGTTCACAGGGGGCTGGGGCCAACGTCCTGACTTTC.